These T cell receptor beta chains were read from a single sample in a study of CD8 T cells in ankylosing spondylitis. TCRdb re-called the 5' RACE reads through MiXCR, storing one row per CDR3 protein. The sample lists roughly 440,000 distinct CDR3 sequences, 15% to 20% occurring once. Sequencing input: blood, either unsorted or a sorted T cell fraction (not recorded which). These receptors came from a male donor with ankylosing spondylitis. CDR3s include the opening cysteine and the closing phenylalanine or tryptophan. A D gene is named only where the DNA matches it firmly. Only some rows state a clone size, as once, few, many or a class for expanded clones.

v_gene	j_gene	d_gene	abundance	CDR3aa	CDR3nt
TRBV7-8	TRBJ2-7	TRBD2	few	CASSSIPGGSNEQYF	TGTGCCAGCAGCTCCATTCCGGGGGGGAGTAACGAGCAGTACTTC
TRBV20-1	TRBJ2-4	TRBD2	few	CSARARLAGDSKNIQYF	TGCAGTGCTAGAGCCCGACTAGCGGGAGACTCAAAAAACATTCAGTACTTC
TRBV29-1	TRBJ1-1	TRBD1	many	CSVIGQGQNTEAFF	TGCAGCGTTATTGGACAGGGGCAGAACACTGAAGCTTTCTTT
TRBV5-1	TRBJ2-1	TRBD1	NA	CASSVGQGAFDEQFF	TGCGCCAGCAGCGTAGGACAGGGGGCTTTCGATGAGCAGTTCTTC
TRBV9	TRBJ2-7	NA	few	CASSGSGGGSNEQYF	TGTGCCAGCAGCGGGTCCGGGGGCGGGAGTAATGAGCAGTACTTC
TRBV3-1	TRBJ2-3	TRBD1	NA	CASSPRDRDTDTQYF	TGTGCCAGCAGCCCCCGGGACAGGGACACAGATACGCAGTATTTT
TRBV12-3/TRBV12-4	TRBJ1-5	NA	few	CASSFLGLGNQPQHF	TGTGCCAGCAGTTTTTTGGGGCTGGGGAATCAGCCCCAGCATTTT
TRBV7-2	TRBJ2-1	NA	NA	CASSLEGLPAYNEQFF	TGTGCCAGCAGCTTAGAGGGGCTACCAGCCTACAATGAGCAGTTCTTC
TRBV20-1	TRBJ2-3	NA	many	CSARGFSDTQYF	TGCAGTGCTAGGGGATTTTCAGATACGCAGTATTTT
TRBV24-1	TRBJ2-1	TRBD2	NA	CATSDFRGGSYNEQFF	TGTGCCACCAGTGATTTCCGGGGGGGATCCTACAATGAGCAGTTCTTC
TRBV5-1	TRBJ2-3	NA	few	CASGGGYTDTQYF	TGCGCCAGCGGGGGGGGCTACACAGATACGCAGTATTTT
TRBV29-1	TRBJ2-5	NA	NA	CSVESSASQETQYF	TGCAGCGTTGAGTCGTCAGCTTCCCAAGAGACCCAGTACTTC
TRBV6-1	TRBJ2-3	TRBD2	few	CASSILAGADTQYF	TGTGCCAGCAGTATTCTAGCGGGAGCAGATACGCAGTATTTT
TRBV5-1	TRBJ2-3	NA	many	CASSLAGQEGDTQYF	TGCGCCAGCAGCTTGGCTGGACAGGAGGGAGATACGCAGTATTTT
TRBV11-2	TRBJ2-7	NA	few	CASSSGPRYEQYF	TGTGCCAGCAGCTCCGGGCCCCGCTACGAGCAGTACTTC
TRBV28	TRBJ2-7	TRBD2	NA	CASSPWGGATYEQYF	TGTGCCAGCAGTCCCTGGGGAGGGGCAACCTACGAGCAGTACTTC
TRBV20-1	TRBJ2-1	TRBD1	NA	CCARGTRGGYEQFF	TGCTGTGCTAGGGGTACTAGAGGGGGCTATGAGCAGTTCTTC
TRBV2	TRBJ1-2	TRBD1	once	CASTPVDRVGYTF	TGTGCCAGCACCCCGGTCGACAGGGTTGGCTACACCTTC
TRBV20-1	TRBJ1-1	NA	few	CSARGTPANTEAFF	TGCAGTGCTAGAGGGACACCTGCGAACACTGAAGCTTTCTTT
TRBV2	TRBJ2-7	NA	many	CASGGSGRASYEQYF	TGTGCCAGCGGCGGATCCGGCCGGGCGTCCTACGAGCAGTACTTC
TRBV7-2	TRBJ2-1	TRBD2	few	CASSTSGNTYNEQFF	TGTGCCAGCAGCACCAGCGGGAACACCTACAATGAGCAGTTCTTC
TRBV5-8	TRBJ1-5	NA	NA	CASSLASEGVRNQPQHF	TGTGCCAGCAGCTTGGCCTCTGAGGGAGTCAGGAATCAGCCCCAGCATTTT
TRBV5-1	TRBJ2-7	NA	NA	CASSSSPGHNSYEQYF	TGCGCCAGCAGCTCCTCCCCGGGACACAATTCCTACGAGCAGTACTTC
TRBV5-1	TRBJ2-5	NA	few	CASSPLGRTQETQYF	TGCGCCAGCAGCCCCTTGGGACGCACCCAAGAGACCCAGTACTTC
TRBV5-1	TRBJ1-4	TRBD1	NA	CASSFQSQGAGEKLFF	TGCGCCAGCAGCTTCCAATCACAGGGGGCAGGGGAAAAACTGTTTTTT
TRBV28	TRBJ2-7	NA	once	CASSPGSYNEQYF	TGTGCCAGCAGCCCCGGTTCCTATAACGAGCAGTACTTC